There are many counts of the clone carrying this T cell receptor (beta chain). The antigen remains undetermined. Indicated time point: sample taken at primary tumor resection. TCRdb used MiXCR to reprocess the 5' RACE reads, holding one entry per CDR3 protein. Among about 15,000 distinct CDR3 sequences, 6% to 7% were seen once, and the ten largest hold approximately 6.8%. This entry belongs to a study of spatial heterogeneity in lung cancer. Broader study findings: Tumors with more nonsynonymous mutations had more expanded intratumoral alpha and beta TCRs.

Per the germline V gene, CDR1 is SGHVS and CDR2 is FQNEAQ. This CDR3 contains 12 residues. The V gene lost 3 bases and the J gene lost 4 bases, with 6 bases spanning the gap. Sequences were derived from lung tumor tissue, sampled at surgery. This receptor was obtained from a male donor with early-stage non-small cell lung cancer. The V call is TRBV7-8, the J call TRBJ2-5; D not resolved. The CDR3 reads CASSFNRETQYF. In DNA, the CDR3 is TGTGCCAGCAGCTTTAACCGAGAGACCCAGTACTTC.